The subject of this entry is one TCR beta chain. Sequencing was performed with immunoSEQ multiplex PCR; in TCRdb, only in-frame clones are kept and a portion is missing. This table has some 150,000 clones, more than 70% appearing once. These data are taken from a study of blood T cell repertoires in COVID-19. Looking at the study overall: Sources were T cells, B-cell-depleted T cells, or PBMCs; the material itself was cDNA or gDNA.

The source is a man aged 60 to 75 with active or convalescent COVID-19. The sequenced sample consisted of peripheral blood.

CDR3 protein: CASSSMTDRGETQYF. The CDR3 DNA reads as TGCGCCAGCAGCTCAATGACGGACAGGGGGGAGACCCAGTACTTC. V is TRBV5-1 and J is TRBJ2-5, with 10 positions matching TRBD1. The V gene's germline CDR1 is SGHRS and CDR2 YFSETQ. J gave up 5 bases and V 3 bases, and 7 bases lay outside the gene matches. The length of the CDR3 is 15 residues.